Following are 5 T cell receptor beta chains from one sample sequenced in a study of blood T cell repertoires in COVID-19. Libraries were prepared by immunoSEQ multiplex PCR; TCRdb keeps only in-frame clonotypes and omits some of them. The sample has tens of thousands of clones; roughly four fifths are singletons. Sequencing used peripheral blood. All receptors come from a woman aged 55-69 years with acute or convalescent COVID-19.

V and J are TRBV2 and TRBJ2-7; 9 nucleotides agree with TRBD1. After removal of 6 bases from V and 3 bases from J, the junction contained 9 bases not matched to a gene. The CDR3 covers 15 residues. Germline CDR1 reads SNHLY; CDR2 reads FYNNEI. The CDR3 DNA is TGTGCCAGCAGAGTGACCACAGGGGGCTTCTACGAGCAGTACTTC. Protein sequence: CASRVTTGGFYEQYF.

V gene TRBV6-6 combines with J gene TRBJ2-7, with TRBD1 matching 8 bases. In germline, CDR1 is MNHNY, CDR2 SVGAGI (reference sequence). V trimming: 2 bases; J trimming: 4 bases; junction bases outside the gene matches: 10. The CDR3 runs to 16 residues. DNA for the CDR3: TGTGCCAGCAGTTACCCCCCCCAGCAGGGGGCGTACGAGCAGTACTTC. The encoded protein is CASSYPPQQGAYEQYF.

The chain carries TRBV5-4 and TRBJ2-2, with 14 positions matching TRBD2. The CDR3 sequence is 18 residues long. V was pared by 4 bases and J by 6 bases, with 11 bases of the junction left unmatched. Germline V gene sequence: CDR1 SGHNT, CDR2 YYREEE (reference sequence). The CDR3 spells CASSRGLAGGPGAGELFF. The CDR3 nucleotides read TGTGCCAGCAGCCGCGGACTAGCGGGAGGTCCGGGCGCCGGGGAGCTGTTTTTT.

This clone came up once. The rearrangement joins TRBV5-1 to TRBJ2-7, with D perhaps matching TRBD2 (6 bases). Germline loops: CDR1 SGHRS, CDR2 YFSETQ. This CDR3 is 15 amino acids long. Trimming took off 0 bases at V and 3 bases at J, with 13 bases between the two ends. DNA for the CDR3: TGCGCCAGCAGCTTGGGAGCGGGCTTTAGCTACGAGCAGTACTTC. Its protein product is CASSLGAGFSYEQYF.

The rearrangement joins TRBV29-1 to TRBJ1-5, with 9 bases lining up with TRBD1. CDR3 length: 14 amino acids. Germline CDR1 and CDR2: SQVTM and ANQGSEA. Germline trimming cut 4 bases from V and 6 bases from J; bases unmatched to any gene: 7. The DNA for the CDR3 is TGCAGCGTTGTGTATGGGACAGGGAGTCAGCCCCAGCATTTT. Its protein is CSVVYGTGSQPQHF.